This T cell receptor beta chain appears in the sequencing data of a study of Graves' ophthalmopathy and Graves' hyperthyroidism (dated by TCRdb to about 2018). Regarding the research as a whole: Stable hyperthyroidism was defined as no progression to ophthalmopathy within 18 months of follow-up. In total, 135 blood samples were TCR-sequenced: 40 to 45 ophthalmopathy, 80 or so hyperthyroidism and some 17 hyperthyroidism-to-ophthalmopathy patients. The study used TCR beta repertoire signatures to distinguish Graves' ophthalmopathy from Graves' hyperthyroidism and to predict progression to ophthalmopathy. Following sample collection, hyperthyroidism patients were given methimazole at a starting dose of 30 mg daily, and ophthalmopathy patients were given high-dose intravenous methylprednisolone. To explore V-J signatures that distinguish ophthalmopathy from hyperthyroidism, a discovery set of 100 patients was enrolled, made up of 40 to 45 with ophthalmopathy and fewer than 60 with stable hyperthyroidism. An independent validation cohort comprised 18 hyperthyroidism patients and over 15 patients who later progressed from hyperthyroidism to ophthalmopathy. T-cell repertoires of thyroid tissue and blood were compared in several hyperthyroidism patients. The paper's findings and limits, for the study overall: No statistical method was used to predetermine the sample size, and group allocation was not hidden from the investigators. In validation, the model predicted ophthalmopathy progression with about 64% sensitivity and approximately 78% specificity; some 13 predicted patients were CT-confirmed with GO in a median of approximately six months. Most expanded thyroid clonotypes with a frequency above 0.001 also appeared in blood, which suggests that blood repertoires may reflect the immune response in the thyroid. In cross-validation, the 13-signature model distinguished ophthalmopathy from stable hyperthyroidism with around 86% sensitivity and about 81% specificity, while in the test set the corresponding values were around 79% and 71%.

For repertoire sequencing, TCR beta CDR3 regions were amplified from RNA transcripts. The first round of RT-PCR was done with HTBI primers and the Qiagen OneStep RT-PCR kit, and was followed by a second round of multiplex PCR, then size selection and purification. Libraries were sequenced paired-end with 100 bp reads on an Illumina HiSeq2000. Concerning the study's data processing: SOAPnuke was used to process the reads, throwing out any read that had adapters, had uncalled bases, had a mean Phred below 15, or lacked an exact constant-primer or identifier match. COPE v1.2.5 was used to merge the high-quality paired reads. Each unique nucleotide sequence was defined as a clonotype, and clonotypes were aligned to IMGT TRB V, D and J references with MiTCR v1.1. The analysis was limited to V-J combinations with a frequency above 0.0001, which together covered just over 98% of the repertoires. For each V-J combination, a TCR clonal expansion and chaos score was defined as the ratio of F50 clonal expansion to chaos observed in the TCRdist matrix. Features were reduced by Welch's t-statistics and random forest to around 13 V-J combinations, which fed a naive Bayes classifier. Thyroid-blood repertoire similarity was quantified with the Morisita-Horn index. TCRdb trimmed the raw reads at Q25, called clones with MiXCR and kept productive beta chains. CDR3 protein sequences are deduplicated, and each keeps its most common genes and DNA. These V and J calls derive from TCRdb rather than the authors' analysis. The sample table records a few hundred thousand distinct CDR3 sequences; under 40% of these occur just once. Together, the top ten hold about 4% of the sample.

Of note for this clonotype: Its antigen is still unknown. Base quality data are lacking; no much larger clone is found one base away.

Inclusive of the bounding cysteine and phenylalanine, the CDR3 is 14 residues long. Only the CDR3 part of the read is kept: 42 bases, read in frame from the first base. The germline V and J ends show losses of 4 bases and 3 bases respectively, and no gene match explains 5 bases of the junction. The germline V gene encodes CDR1 LGHDT and CDR2 YNNKEL (reference sequence). Hyperthyroidism patients were newly diagnosed, with disease duration under 2 months, and aged 18 to 65 years. Anyone with other autoimmune diseases, uncontrolled infections, pregnancy or lactation was excluded from the study. Clinical symptoms, serum thyroxine, TRAb, thyroid ultrasound and orbital computed tomography formed the basis of the diagnosis. Total RNA was extracted using Trizol reagent, and RNA quality was checked on an Agilent 2100 Bioanalyzer.

This receptor was obtained from an adult man with Graves' hyperthyroidism. Sequencing input: peripheral blood or thyroid tissue (not recorded which). This receptor chain uses TRBV3-1 and TRBJ1-2, and 7 junction bases match TRBD1. The CDR3 region has the sequence CASSRGQLDYGYTF. The DNA sequence reads TGTGCCAGCAGCCGGGGACAGTTGGACTATGGCTACACCTTC.